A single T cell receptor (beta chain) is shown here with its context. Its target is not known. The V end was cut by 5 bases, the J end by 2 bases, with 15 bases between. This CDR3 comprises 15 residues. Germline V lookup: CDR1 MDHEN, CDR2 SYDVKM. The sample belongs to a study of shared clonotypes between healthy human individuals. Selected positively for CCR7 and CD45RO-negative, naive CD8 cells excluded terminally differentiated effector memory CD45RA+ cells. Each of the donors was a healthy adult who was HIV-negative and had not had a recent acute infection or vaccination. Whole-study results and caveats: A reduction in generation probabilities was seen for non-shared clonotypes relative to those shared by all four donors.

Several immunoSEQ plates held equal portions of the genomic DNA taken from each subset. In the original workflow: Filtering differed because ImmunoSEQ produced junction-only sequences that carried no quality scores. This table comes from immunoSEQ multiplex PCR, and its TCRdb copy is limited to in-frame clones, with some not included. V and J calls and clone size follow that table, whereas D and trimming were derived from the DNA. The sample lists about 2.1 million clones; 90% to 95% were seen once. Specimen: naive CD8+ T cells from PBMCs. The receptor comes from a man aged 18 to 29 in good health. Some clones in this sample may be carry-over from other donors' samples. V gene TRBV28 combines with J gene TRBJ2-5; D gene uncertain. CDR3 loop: CASSETLTSQETQYF. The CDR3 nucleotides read TGTGCCAGCAGTGAGACACTAACGTCTCAAGAGACCCAGTACTTC.